These 21 T cell receptor beta chains were all obtained from the same sample, sequenced in a study of cytomegalovirus exposure and HLA in healthy donors. PCR employed 60 Vbeta and 13 Jbeta primers. Assay used: immunoSEQ multiplex PCR; TCRdb lists only in-frame clones, some missing. Seen here are over 200,000 clones, just under 70% observed once, and the top ten hold less than 3%. The sequencing sample was made of PBMCs. These receptors were obtained from a middle-aged man in good health and CMV-seropositive.

The chain links TRBV2 to TRBJ2-2; TRBD2 is a possible D gene (6 bases). This CDR3 is built from 14 residues. V dropped 8 bases and J dropped 0 bases, with 10 bases sitting between them. The V gene's germline CDR1 is SNHLY and CDR2 FYNNEI. CDR3: CASGGDANTGELFF. The CDR3 DNA is TGTGCCAGCGGCGGGGACGCGAACACCGGGGAGCTGTTTTTT.

The chain links TRBV5-6 to TRBJ2-2; D may be TRBD2 (5 bases). This CDR3 is built from 16 residues. V was clipped by 3 bases and J by 7 bases, with 19 bases between them. Germline CDR1 is SGHDT and CDR2 is YYEEEE. The CDR3, as DNA: TGTGCCAGCAGCTCTCTCCGGGGAAGGAGTCTCGGGGAGCTGTTTTTT. It encodes CASSSLRGRSLGELFF. The variable domain in full, completed from reference TRBV5-6 and TRBJ2-2, reads DAGVTQSPTHLIKTRGQQVTLRCSPKSGHDTVSWYQQALGQGPQFIFQYYEEEERQRGNFPDRFSGHQFPNYSSELNVNALLLGDSALYLCASSSLRGRSLGELFFGEGSRLTVL.

CDR3 amino acids: CASSADWFEQYF. The CDR3 coding sequence is TGTGCCAGCAGTGCAGATTGGTTCGAGCAGTATTTT. The V and J genes are TRBV2 and TRBJ2-3, with D hard to call. This CDR3 comprises 12 residues. The V and J ends lost 4 bases and 11 bases respectively, with 13 bases between them. Looked up from germline, CDR1 is SNHLY and CDR2 is FYNNEI.

The rearrangement links TRBV7-2 to TRBJ1-2; D is ambiguous. Germline assignment: CDR1 SGHTA and CDR2 FQGNSA. This CDR3 is 16 amino acids long. Deletions cut 1 base from V and 4 bases from J, with 16 bases between. The DNA for the CDR3 is TGTGCCAGCAGCTTAGGGTCGGGCGACTACCTCTATGGCTACACCTTC. Protein product: CASSLGSGDYLYGYTF.

The chain uses TRBV11-3 and TRBJ2-3; TRBD2 aligns across 14 bases. Germline CDR1 SGHNT, CDR2 YENEEA. This CDR3 region has 17 residues. Trimming removed 5 bases from V and 5 bases from J; junction bases left unmatched: 9. The CDR3 bases are TGTGCCAGCAGCCCCGGGTGGACTAGCGGGGGGAGAGATACGCAGTATTTT. Its protein product is CASSPGWTSGGRDTQYF.

This rearrangement joins TRBV9 to TRBJ1-4; D is unclear. Germline CDR1 reads SGDLS; CDR2 reads YYNGEE. V was pared by 3 bases and J by 5 bases, with 11 bases between. The CDR3 contains 14 residues. DNA for the CDR3: TGTGCCAGCAGCGCGACACCTAAAAATGAAAAACTGTTTTTT. The encoded protein is CASSATPKNEKLFF.

The gene calls are TRBV2 and TRBJ1-2; D gene unclear. The CDR3 runs 16 residues. CDR1 is SNHLY, CDR2 FYNNEI, per germline. Trimming removed 0 bases from V and 4 bases from J, with 15 bases in between. CDR3 loop: CASSEAGSWVTYGYTF. In DNA form, the CDR3 reads TGTGCCAGCAGTGAAGCGGGCTCCTGGGTGACCTATGGCTACACCTTC.

The V call is TRBV28, the J call TRBJ1-3, with D perhaps TRBD1 (5 bases). CDR1 is MDHEN, CDR2 SYDVKM, per germline. This CDR3 is built from 12 residues. Trimming pared 4 bases from V and 12 bases from J, leaving 13 bases between. CDR3 protein: CASSWGGDIIYF. The CDR3 nucleotides read TGTGCCAGCAGTTGGGGGGGAGACATCATATATTTT.

The CDR3 DNA follows: TGTGCCAGCAGTGAAAGGGTCAGGGGATCCTATAATTCACCCCTCCACTTT. Translated, it gives CASSERVRGSYNSPLHF. J is TRBJ1-6 and V is TRBV2; possible D gene TRBD1, 6 bases. This CDR3 comprises 17 residues. Trimming took off 2 bases at V and 1 base at J, with 12 bases between the two ends. The germline V gene has CDR1 SNHLY and CDR2 FYNNEI. The complete variable domain, with remaining parts taken from reference TRBV2 and TRBJ1-6, reads EPEVTQTPSHQVTQMGQEVILRCVPISNHLYFYWYRQILGQKVEFLVSFYNNEISEKSEIFDDQFSVERPDGSNFTLKIRSTKLEDSAMYFCASSERVRGSYNSPLHFGNGTRLTVT.

The V and J genes are TRBV10-2 and TRBJ1-6; TRBD1 matches 10 bases. J was trimmed by 9 bases and V by 4 bases; bases with no gene match: 3. CDR1 is WSHSY and CDR2 is SAAADI in the germline V gene. The CDR3 sequence is 14 residues long. The CDR3 loop is CASSARTGGSPLHF. DNA for the CDR3: TGCGCCAGCAGTGCCCGGACAGGGGGTTCACCCCTCCACTTT.

The rearrangement joins TRBV25-1 to TRBJ2-6, with D possibly TRBD2 on 6 matching bases. The CDR3 runs 16 residues. CDR1 is MGHDK, CDR2 SYGVNS, per germline. V lost 2 bases and J 0 bases, leaving 8 bases between the germline ends. CDR3 region: CASSEGGSSGANVLTF. In DNA, the CDR3 is TGTGCCAGCAGTGAAGGAGGGAGCTCTGGGGCCAACGTCCTGACTTTC.

This clone was recorded once. V gene TRBV5-1 combines with J gene TRBJ2-3; TRBD2 agrees at 8 bases. Per the germline V gene, CDR1 is SGHRS and CDR2 is YFSETQ. CDR3 size: 17 residues. The V gene end was trimmed by 0 bases and the J gene end by 6 bases; junction bases not matched to a gene: 12. This CDR3 reads CASSLESRGATGDTQYF. As DNA, the CDR3 is TGCGCCAGCAGCTTGGAATCGCGGGGGGCCACTGGGGATACGCAGTATTTT.

This chain links TRBV10-2 with TRBJ2-5; D is possibly TRBD1 (5 bases). V was shortened by 7 bases and J by 3 bases, with 18 bases between the two germline ends. The CDR3 has 15 residues. Germline values: CDR1 WSHSY, CDR2 SAAADI. The CDR3 sequence: CASKLPSSGKETQYF. CDR3 nucleotides: TGCGCCAGCAAACTCCCATCCTCAGGGAAAGAGACCCAGTACTTC.

The gene calls are TRBV2 and TRBJ1-2, with 7 bases that match TRBD1. The V gene end was trimmed by 5 bases and the J gene end by 0 bases; junction bases not matched to a gene: 6. The CDR3 length is 15 residues. Germline V gene sequence: CDR1 SNHLY, CDR2 FYNNEI. CDR3 sequence reads: CASSPPGTANYGYTF. CDR3 DNA sequence: TGTGCCAGCAGTCCCCCCGGGACAGCTAACTATGGCTACACCTTC.

J is TRBJ2-4 and V is TRBV2; D perhaps matches TRBD1 (5 bases). Between the trimmed V and J ends, which lost 7 bases and 1 base, there was a span of 11 bases. The germline V gene has CDR1 SNHLY and CDR2 FYNNEI. The CDR3 runs 14 residues. The CDR3 loop is CASIPGLAKNIQYF. DNA for the CDR3: TGTGCCAGCATCCCAGGGCTGGCCAAAAACATTCAGTACTTC.

This chain joins TRBV15 and TRBJ1-5, with 7 bases matching TRBD1. The germline gives CDR1 LNHNV, CDR2 YYDKDF (reference sequence). The CDR3 covers 15 residues. Germline trimming cut 3 bases from V and 4 bases from J; bases unmatched to any gene: 6. CDR3 residues: CATSSDRVGNQPQHF. CDR3 in DNA: TGTGCCACCAGCAGCGACAGGGTTGGAAATCAGCCCCAGCATTTT.

This clone came up once. The chain carries TRBV29-1 and TRBJ1-1, with 7 positions matching TRBD1. The junction had 9 bases not matched to a gene; V was cut back by 7 bases and J by 1 base. The CDR3 covers 14 residues. Looked up from germline, CDR1 is SQVTM and CDR2 is ANQGSEA. The CDR3 DNA reads as TGCAGCGCCCTTGGGGACAGCGAGAACACTGAAGCTTTCTTT. It codes for CSALGDSENTEAFF.

This clone has only one observation. CDR3 sequence reads: CASSARWGADTEAFF. The CDR3 DNA sequence: TGTGCCAGTAGTGCCCGTTGGGGAGCGGATACTGAAGCTTTCTTT. This chain joins TRBV19 and TRBJ1-1; D unclear. There are 15 residues in the CDR3. Germline V gives CDR1 LNHDA, CDR2 SQIVND (reference sequence). Trimming shortened V by 5 bases and J by 5 bases, and 18 bases separated the two germline ends.

This chain uses TRBV5-3 with TRBJ2-7; a possible D gene is TRBD1 (5 bases). TRBV5-3 is marked as an open reading frame, function uncertain. Trimming took off 4 bases at V and 4 bases at J, with 21 bases between the two ends. The CDR3 runs to 16 residues. The CDR3 coding sequence is TGTGCCAGAAGCCCGGGCCCCTGGGGCAGATTATACGAGCAGTACTTC. Translated: CARSPGPWGRLYEQYF.

V gene TRBV4-2 combines with J gene TRBJ2-2; TRBD2 is a possible D gene (5 bases). Per germline, CDR1 LGHNA and CDR2 YNFKEQ. The CDR3 runs 14 residues. V lost 8 bases to trimming and J lost 2 bases, with 12 bases between them. CDR3 in amino acids: CASARGGNTGELFF. In nucleotides, the CDR3 is TGTGCCAGCGCCAGAGGAGGAAACACCGGGGAGCTGTTTTTT.

This clone was counted a few times. The chain joins TRBV7-2 to TRBJ1-5; tentative D call: TRBD1 (6 bases). The germline CDR1 and CDR2 sequences are SGHTA and FQGNSA. Trimming took off 2 bases at V and 11 bases at J, with 19 bases between the two ends. The CDR3 contains 15 residues. CDR3 DNA: TGTGCCAGCAGCTTAAGTTCAGGGGTTACGGCGGCCCAGCATTTT. This codes for CASSLSSGVTAAQHF.